This TCR beta chain was sequenced during a study of sequential checkpoint blockade in melanoma. Study at large: After both sequences, patients received maintenance nivolumab.

Sample treatment: randomized to nivolumab then ipilimumab (arm A) or the reverse (arm B). The repertoire was sequenced with immunoSEQ multiplex PCR; TCRdb's copy has only in-frame clones and lacks some. The sample carries 35,000 to 40,000 clones, roughly 90% recorded once. V lost 0 bases to trimming and J lost 6 bases, with 11 bases between them. The CDR3 has 14 amino acids. Germline values: CDR1 PRHDT, CDR2 FYEKMQ (reference sequence). The sequence was collected from a human donor with melanoma. The V call is TRBV13, the J call TRBJ1-1, with a weak D call TRBD1 (6 bases). The sample was CD8+ T cells sorted from blood (inferred from file names), taken from a patient given nivolumab and ipilimumab in sequence. CDR3 nucleotide sequence: TGTGCCAGCAGCTTAGGGAGGGGGTCCCCTGAAGCTTTCTTT. Protein sequence: CASSLGRGSPEAFF. Full variable domain (rest looked up from reference TRBV13 and TRBJ1-1): AAGVIQSPRHLIKEKRETATLKCYPIPRHDTVYWYQQGPGQDPQFLISFYEKMQSDKGSIPDRFSAQQFSDYHSELNMSSLELGDSALYFCASSLGRGSPEAFFGQGTRLTVV.